This T cell receptor (beta chain) was retrieved from a study of tumor-infiltrating lymphocytes in primary liver carcinoma (TCRdb year 2017). Regarding the research as a whole: Four to six patients with histopathologically diagnosed primary liver carcinoma underwent surgical resection in China between late 2015 and 2016. TCRbeta repertoire sequencing covered about 35 specimens from 5 patients: some 25 tumor regions, 5 adjacent noncancerous liver tissues and 5 peripheral blood samples. Repertoires from technical replicates were highly reproducible, with mean shared-clone rates around 0.87 and correlation coefficients above 0.98. The study combined TCRbeta repertoire sequencing, expression microarrays and whole-exome sequencing across five regions of each liver tumor, with adjacent normal tissue and blood. Hepatocellular carcinoma (four) or combined HCC and intrahepatic cholangiocarcinoma (one) was present in the five patients, who were three men and two women aged 30 to 69 years. The five patients had tumors of stage T1-T3 N0M0, with maximum diameters ranging from about 4 to 11 cm. Each sample produced roughly 3.65 to 7.5 million productive TCRbeta reads, and read depth showed no significant difference between tissue types.

Including the terminal cysteine and phenylalanine, the CDR3 comprises 18 residues. Of all the DNA, just the CDR3 is kept, 54 bases in frame from base 1. V is pared back by 7 bases and J by 1 base, with 25 bases lying between the germline termini. CDR1 and CDR2, per the germline V gene, are SGHAT and FQNNGV. There are many counts of this clonotype. No cognate antigen has been identified for it. One base away there is no much larger clone; base qualities are not given. TRIzol reagent was used to extract blood RNA from unsorted whole blood, while the DNeasy Blood & Tissue kit provided the germline DNA. At the time of sampling, the patients were treatment-naive and had chronic HBV infection. Before surgery, roughly 4.2 milliliters of peripheral blood were drawn into K2EDTA tubes. Paper-wide results and their limitations: Comparison of CD4+ and CD8+ T cell repertoires was precluded by the use of bulk unsorted samples. With just a handful of patients in the study, the authors point out that the findings should be validated in a larger study. The top 250 clones made up a significantly larger repertoire fraction in tumors than in blood (p = 0.039). Repertoire overlap was found to be higher between tumor regions (mean approximately 35%) than between tumor-adjacent (roughly 17%) or tumor-blood (about 14%) pairs, consistent with antigen-driven expansion. Only the TCR beta chain was sequenced, which likely underestimates true repertoire diversity because unpaired alpha chains were not captured.

Using a constant-region primer and ProtoScript II reverse transcriptase, TCRbeta-specific cDNA was reverse-transcribed from about 540 ng total RNA. Construction of the TCRbeta libraries relied on three nested rounds of multiplex PCR, following a slightly modified ARM-PCR procedure. Each of the first two PCR rounds ran for around 9 cycles and used multiplex TRBV1-TRBV30 forward primers together with a Cbeta reverse primer. Sample barcodes and Illumina adapters were added in a final 25-cycle PCR using Deep VentR polymerase. Before sequencing, amplicons between 200 and 500 bp were purified from gel using a QIAquick gel extraction kit. An Illumina HiSeq 2500 was used to sequence the TCRbeta amplicons with 250-bp paired-end reads. Turning to the authors' computational methods: Quality trimming of reads was performed with Trimmomatic v0.33, and paired reads were merged with FLASH v1.2.11 so that full CDR3 sequences could be recovered. V, D and J germline segments were assigned to the rearranged TCRbeta sequences by MiGEC v1.2.1b. VDJtools v1.0.0 computed clonotype statistics and Shannon-Wiener diversity indices. Except for diversity analysis, only the 250 most abundant clonotypes of each sample were used in subsequent analyses to reduce sampling bias. The raw public reads went through TCRdb reprocessing: fastp at Q25, MiXCR clone calling, in-frame beta chains kept. Merged by CDR3 protein, the rows form single entries marked with the most common genes and DNA. The V and J calls were determined by TCRdb, not by the authors. This sample comprises roughly 330,000 distinct CDR3 sequences, 65% of them detected only once. 5.5% to 7% of the sample comes from the top ten.

The rearrangement combines TRBV11-2 with TRBJ2-5; the D gene is perhaps TRBD1, on 7 matching bases. Sequencing was performed on peripheral blood. This TCR derives from a man aged 40-49 years with primary liver carcinoma and hepatitis B virus infection. Here the CDR3 is given as CASNLKGGQVLTQETQYF. The sequenced DNA is TGTGCCAGCAACCTTAAGGGAGGACAGGTTCTCACCCAAGAGACCCAGTACTTC.